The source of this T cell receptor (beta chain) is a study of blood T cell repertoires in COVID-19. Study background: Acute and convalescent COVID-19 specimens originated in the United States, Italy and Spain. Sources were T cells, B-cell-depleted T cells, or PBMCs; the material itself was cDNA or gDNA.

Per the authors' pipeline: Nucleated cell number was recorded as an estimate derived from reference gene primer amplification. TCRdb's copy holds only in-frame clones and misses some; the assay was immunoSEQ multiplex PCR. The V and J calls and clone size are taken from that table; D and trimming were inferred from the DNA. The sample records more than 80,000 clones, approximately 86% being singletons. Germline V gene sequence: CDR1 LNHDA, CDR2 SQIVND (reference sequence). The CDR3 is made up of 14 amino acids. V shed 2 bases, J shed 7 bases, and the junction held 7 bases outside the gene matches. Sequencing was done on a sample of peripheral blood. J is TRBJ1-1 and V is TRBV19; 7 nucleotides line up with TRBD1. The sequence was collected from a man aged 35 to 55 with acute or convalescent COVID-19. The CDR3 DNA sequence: TGTGCCAGTAGTATACTACTTGGGGACAGTGAAGCTTTCTTT. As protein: CASSILLGDSEAFF.